A single sample gave rise to the 10 T cell receptor beta chains below, sequenced in a study of blood T cell repertoires in COVID-19. Clones were read by immunoSEQ multiplex PCR, and TCRdb kept only the in-frame ones, dropping some. The data contain about 130,000 clones, 75% to 90% of them singletons. Sequencing used PBMCs or T cells enriched from blood (not recorded which). The receptors come from a woman aged 50 to 60 who had recovered from COVID-19.

J is TRBJ2-5 and V is TRBV10-3; TRBD2 aligns across 16 bases. Germline V gives CDR1 ENHRY, CDR2 SYGVKD. The V segment lost 4 bases and the J segment 4 bases; nucleotides outside the gene matches: 6. The CDR3 covers 17 residues. CDR3 bases: TGTGCCATCAGTGCCGGGACTAGCGGGGGGGCCGGAGAGACCCAGTACTTC. This codes for CAISAGTSGGAGETQYF.

Comments on this clone: This sample also contains other DNA sequences that code for the same CDR3. CDR3 residues: CASRGTVYEQYF. Here the CDR3 DNA reads TGTGCCAGCCGCGGGACGGTCTACGAGCAGTACTTC. This rearrangement joins TRBV6-5 to TRBJ2-7, with a weak D call TRBD2 (6 bases). Trimming pared 8 bases from V and 3 bases from J, leaving 11 bases between. Germline V CDR1 and CDR2: MNHEY, SVGAGI. The CDR3 is 12 residues long.

The rearrangement links TRBV12-5 to TRBJ2-1, with 12 bases lining up with TRBD1. The length of the CDR3 is 16 residues. Trimming cost V 4 bases and J 8 bases; bases outside gene matches: 9. CDR1 and CDR2 (germline): LGHNT, FRNRAP. The CDR3 nucleotides are TGTGCTAGTGGTTCCACCGGGACAGGGGGCCACTATGAGCAGTTCTTC. It encodes CASGSTGTGGHYEQFF.

The chain couples TRBV6-1 to TRBJ2-7; D gene uncertain. This CDR3 is 13 amino acids long. V lost 1 base and J lost 3, with 7 bases in between. Germline V gene lookup returns CDR1 MNHNS and CDR2 SASEGT. The CDR3 protein is CASSEGQDYEQYF. The DNA for the CDR3 is TGTGCCAGCAGTGAAGGCCAGGACTACGAGCAGTACTTC.

The J gene is TRBJ1-2, the V gene TRBV18; D gene unclear. Trimming shortened V by 3 bases and J by 8 bases, and 13 bases separated the two germline ends. In germline, CDR1 is KGHSH, CDR2 LQKENI. The CDR3 covers 13 residues. The CDR3 bases are TGTGCCAGCTCACCCGGGGTTTTGAAGGGCTACACCTTC. It encodes CASSPGVLKGYTF.

V gene TRBV7-2 combines with J gene TRBJ2-2, with TRBD1 as a possible D gene (7 bases). Trimming stripped 7 bases from V and 4 bases from J, with 13 bases between. The CDR3 extends over 14 amino acids. CDR1 is SGHTA, CDR2 FQGNSA, per germline. In DNA form, the CDR3 reads TGTGCCAGCAAGGAGGGGGCGAGCACCGGGGAGCTGTTTTTT. Its translation is CASKEGASTGELFF.

This clone was observed a single time. This chain connects TRBV5-1 to TRBJ2-7, with TRBD1 matching 7 bases. Trimming at V came to 0 bases and at J to 0 bases, leaving 3 bases not matched to a gene. The CDR3 is 15 residues long. Germline CDR1 and CDR2: SGHRS and YFSETQ. The CDR3 sequence: CASSLAWDSSYEQYF. The CDR3 nucleotides read TGCGCCAGCAGCTTGGCCTGGGACAGCTCCTACGAGCAGTACTTC.

The V and J genes are TRBV10-2 and TRBJ2-5; a weak D match, TRBD1 (5 bases). The germline V and J ends were trimmed by 6 bases and 0 bases, with 17 bases remaining between them. The CDR3 is 16 residues long. Germline values: CDR1 WSHSY, CDR2 SAAADI. CDR3 sequence: CASSDIHGQDQETQYF. The CDR3 bases are TGCGCCAGCAGCGATATCCATGGACAAGACCAAGAGACCCAGTACTTC.

This sequence joins TRBV9 and TRBJ2-2; D uncertain. The V end was cut by 2 bases, the J end by 3 bases, with 8 bases between. This CDR3 spans 14 amino acids. Germline loops: CDR1 SGDLS, CDR2 YYNGEE. The CDR3 bases are TGTGCCAGCAGCGTTCTCCCGGACACCGGGGAGCTGTTTTTT. This codes for CASSVLPDTGELFF.

V gene TRBV7-6 combines with J gene TRBJ2-7, with D hard to call. Germline CDR1 SGHVS, CDR2 FNYEAQ. The CDR3 has 13 amino acids. V gave up 6 bases and J gave up 1 base, with 10 bases separating them. The CDR3 DNA follows: TGTGCCAGCAGACCTACCGGGTCCTACGAGCAGTACTTC. This gives the protein CASRPTGSYEQYF.